These 15 T cell receptor beta chains share one sample of origin, sequenced in a study of T cell clonotyping in hematopoietic cell transplantation. Using immunoSEQ multiplex PCR, the repertoire was profiled, and TCRdb retains in-frame clones only, with some absent. The sample has some 10,000 clones; 97% are singletons. The source material was peripheral blood mononuclear cells, sampled 100 days after allogeneic stem cell transplant. The receptors stem from a male patient aged 55-69 years who had an allogeneic stem cell transplant from a related donor, so the T cells may come from the graft donor. Some clones in this sample may be carry-over from other donors' samples.

J is TRBJ1-5 and V is TRBV6-5; 7 bases line up with TRBD1. The CDR3 contains 14 residues. The germline CDR1 and CDR2 sequences are MNHEY and SVGAGI. V was clipped by 6 bases and J by 5 bases; unmatched bases: 7. CDR3 DNA sequence: TGTGCCAGCAGACTCGACAGGGCCGATCAGCCCCAGCATTTT. It translates to CASRLDRADQPQHF.

V usage is TRBV7-7 and J usage is TRBJ1-1, with D uncertain. V lost 5 bases and J lost 1, with 8 bases in between. This CDR3 has 13 amino acids. The germline CDR1 and CDR2 sequences are SSHAT and FNYEAQ (reference sequence). CDR3 sequence: CASSVNRNTEAFF. The CDR3 DNA reads TGTGCCAGCAGCGTCAATAGGAACACTGAAGCTTTCTTT.

CDR3 in amino acids: CSVGSQGYTF. The CDR3 nucleotides read TGCAGCGTTGGTTCCCAAGGCTACACCTTC. The gene calls are TRBV29-1 and TRBJ1-2, with D unclear. Germline V gene data show CDR1 as SQVTM and CDR2 as ANQGSEA. CDR3 size: 10 residues. Trimming pared 4 bases from V and 8 bases from J, leaving 8 bases between. The variable domain in full, completed from reference TRBV29-1 and TRBJ1-2, reads SAVISQKPSRDICQRGTSLTIQCQVDSQVTMMFWYRQQPGQSLTLIATANQGSEATYESGFVIDKFPISRPNLTFSTLTVSNMSPEDSSIYLCSVGSQGYTFGSGTRLTVV.

This clone has only one observation. V is TRBV6-4 and J is TRBJ1-2; D gene ambiguous. V was cut by 6 bases and J by 6 bases, with 20 bases left in between. CDR3 length equals 15 residues. CDR1 and CDR2 from the germline V gene are MRHNA and SNTAGT. CDR3 residues: CASSDTWFRPHGYTF. In DNA, the CDR3 is TGTGCCAGCAGCGACACGTGGTTTAGGCCGCATGGCTACACCTTC.

The chain joins TRBV27 to TRBJ2-7, with 7 nucleotides matching TRBD1. The CDR3 runs 14 residues. Germline CDR1 and CDR2: MNHEY and SMNVEV (reference sequence). Losses at the gene ends were 2 bases for V and 5 bases for J; bases not matched to a gene: 6. The CDR3 reads CASSLKGGMNEQYF. The CDR3 nucleotides read TGTGCCAGCAGTTTAAAAGGGGGCATGAACGAGCAGTACTTC.

This rearrangement joins TRBV7-2 to TRBJ2-7, with 10 bases identical to TRBD1. CDR3 length: 15 residues. In germline, CDR1 is SGHTA, CDR2 FQGNSA. J was trimmed by 5 bases and V by 3 bases; bases with no gene match: 7. The CDR3 DNA reads as TGTGCCAGCAGCTTGATGACAGGGGGCTACGACGAGCAGTACTTC. Protein sequence: CASSLMTGGYDEQYF.

The chain couples TRBV10-3 to TRBJ2-5; the match to TRBD2 covers 11 bases. Germline lookup yields CDR1 ENHRY and CDR2 SYGVKD. This CDR3 contains 17 residues. V gave up 0 bases and J gave up 4 bases; unmatched junction bases: 7. The DNA for the CDR3 is TGTGCCATCAGTGAGTCGACTAGCGGGGAGCCCTCAGAGACCCAGTACTTC. As protein: CAISESTSGEPSETQYF.

A single count supports this clone. The genes are TRBV5-6 and TRBJ2-5, with TRBD2 as a possible D gene (7 bases). The CDR3 length is 13 residues. Germline-derived CDR1 and CDR2 are SGHDT and YYEEEE. V lost 4 bases and J 5 bases, leaving 12 bases between the germline ends. CDR3 loop: CASSGGALETQYF. The CDR3 DNA is TGTGCCAGCAGCGGGGGGGCTTTGGAGACCCAGTACTTC.

In its sample, this clone was seen once. V usage is TRBV6-4 and J usage is TRBJ2-3; D is perhaps TRBD1 (6 bases). Trimming shortened V by 4 bases and J by 3 bases, and 14 bases separated the two germline ends. Germline V gives CDR1 MRHNA, CDR2 SNTAGT. The CDR3 covers 15 residues. CDR3 bases: TGTGCCAGCAGTGGGACAGTCGCCAGGACAGATACGCAGTATTTT. This translates into CASSGTVARTDTQYF.

The V gene is TRBV15, the J gene TRBJ2-5; D gene unclear. Trimming removed 0 bases from V and 1 base from J, with 3 bases in between. The CDR3 runs to 13 residues. CDR1 and CDR2 (germline): LNHNV, YYDKDF (reference sequence). CDR3 protein: CATSRESQETQYF. CDR3 nucleotides: TGTGCCACCAGCAGAGAGTCCCAAGAGACCCAGTACTTC.

The chain is built from TRBV18 and TRBJ1-2; no clear D. Germline-derived CDR1 and CDR2 are KGHSH and LQKENI. V was cut by 8 bases and J by 2 bases, with 18 bases left in between. This CDR3 contains 15 residues. As DNA, the CDR3 is TGTGCCAGCACCCGGGTCCCGACTGGGAACTATGGCTACACCTTC. Amino acid sequence: CASTRVPTGNYGYTF.

This chain joins TRBV5-5 and TRBJ1-2; a weak D match, TRBD1 (6 bases). Germline V gene sequence: CDR1 SGHKS, CDR2 YYEKEE (reference sequence). The CDR3 spans 13 residues. V dropped 5 bases and J dropped 3 bases, with 11 bases sitting between them. The CDR3 reads CASRGEGDYGYTF. Here the CDR3 DNA reads TGTGCCAGCAGGGGGGAGGGGGACTATGGCTACACCTTC.

The rearrangement joins TRBV9 to TRBJ2-5; D perhaps matches TRBD2 (6 bases). The CDR3 sequence is 15 residues long. Germline CDR1 is SGDLS and CDR2 is YYNGEE. V was pared by 0 bases and J by 1 base, with 10 bases between. The CDR3 DNA reads as TGTGCCAGCAGCGTAGCCGGACTACTCCAAGAGACCCAGTACTTC. Its translation: CASSVAGLLQETQYF.

A single count supports this clone. The rearrangement joins TRBV9 to TRBJ1-1; D is ambiguous. There are 14 residues in the CDR3. Germline values: CDR1 SGDLS, CDR2 YYNGEE. Trimming took off 0 bases at V and 3 bases at J, with 9 bases between the two ends. CDR3 residues: CASSVGAVDTEAFF. CDR3 DNA sequence: TGTGCCAGCAGCGTAGGAGCAGTAGACACTGAAGCTTTCTTT. Together with reference TRBV9 and TRBJ1-1, the CDR3 gives the full variable domain: DSGVTQTPKHLITATGQRVTLRCSPRSGDLSVYWYQQSLDQGLQFLIQYYNGEERAKGNILERFSAQQFPDLHSELNLSSLELGDSALYFCASSVGAVDTEAFFGQGTRLTVV.

The sample holds one count of this clone. This sequence joins TRBV30 and TRBJ1-6; 8 positions agree with TRBD1. CDR3 length equals 14 residues. From germline, CDR1 is GTSNPN and CDR2 SVGIG (reference sequence). V trimming: 4 bases; J trimming: 5 bases; junction bases outside the gene matches: 4. Here the CDR3 DNA reads TGTGCCTGGATGAGGGGACAGGATAATTCACCCCTCCACTTT. Protein product: CAWMRGQDNSPLHF.